The source of this TCR beta chain is a study of T cell changes during pregnancy in multiple sclerosis (dated by TCRdb to between 2018 and 2021). Regarding the complete study: The study looked at changes in the T cell repertoire across pregnancy in women with multiple sclerosis.

The receptor library was made with the immunoSEQ multiplex PCR assay. This immuneACCESS table, as held by TCRdb, lists in-frame sequences with V and J called but not all clones. Of the missing ones, under half trace to an unresolved V gene in checked studies; the others have no known cause. The sample records 80,000 to 100,000 clones, 85% to 95% of which are singletons. The ten largest clones take up approximately 2.6% of the sample. From a lookup of the germline V gene, CDR1 and CDR2 are SNHLY and FYNNEI. The CDR3 runs 13 amino acids, cysteine and phenylalanine included. The CDR3 DNA has 39 bases and is translated from base 1. V loses 7 bases of germline sequence and J loses 4 bases, and the interval between the two ends is 11 bases. Comment on this clone: Its antigen is currently not known. Base qualities are not recorded, but no much larger clone differs from it by a single base.

The TCR was taken from a female donor with multiple sclerosis, enrolled in a pregnancy study. Rearrangement joined TRBV2 to TRBJ2-1, with the D segment identity uncertain. The sample consisted of peripheral blood, taken in the first trimester of pregnancy. The nucleotides read TGTGCCAGCACTACCTTTCTGTACAATGAGCAGTTCTTC. Its protein is CASTTFLYNEQFF.